These 28 T cell receptor beta chains were all obtained from the same sample, sequenced in a study of cytomegalovirus exposure and HLA in healthy donors. The PCR employed 60 Vbeta primers together with 13 Jbeta primers. This table comes from immunoSEQ multiplex PCR, and its TCRdb copy is limited to in-frame clones, with some not included. The repertoire holds 60,000 to 90,000 clones, with roughly 67% as singletons. The sequencing sample was made of PBMCs. All receptors come from a man aged 35 to 55 in good health and CMV-seropositive.

The chain has TRBV4-2 and TRBJ1-4, with 7 bases identical to TRBD1. With 0 bases clipped from V and 5 bases from J, the junction kept 3 bases outside the gene matches. CDR3 size: 15 residues. CDR1 and CDR2 from the germline V gene are LGHNA and YNFKEQ. CDR3 in amino acids: CASSQDETGNEKLFF. For the CDR3, the DNA is TGTGCCAGCAGCCAAGATGAGACAGGGAATGAAAAACTGTTTTTT.

The chain is built from TRBV2 and TRBJ1-3, with D maybe TRBD1 (6 bases). The germline V and J ends were trimmed by 6 bases and 4 bases, with 10 bases remaining between them. Germline V gene sequence: CDR1 SNHLY, CDR2 FYNNEI. CDR3 length: 13 amino acids. CDR3 sequence reads: CASSPGVGNTIYF. The DNA for the CDR3 is TGTGCCAGCAGCCCAGGGGTGGGAAACACCATATATTTT.

In this sample, this clone turned up a few times. V and J are TRBV2 and TRBJ1-2, with D maybe TRBD1 (5 bases). The CDR3 has 15 amino acids. Trimming removed 3 bases at V and 0 bases at J, with 11 bases between. Germline CDR1 SNHLY, CDR2 FYNNEI. The CDR3 protein is CASSEQGRSNYGYTF. CDR3 DNA: TGTGCCAGCAGTGAGCAGGGCAGATCTAACTATGGCTACACCTTC.

The genes are TRBV2 and TRBJ2-3; the D is unclear. Germline V gene sequence: CDR1 SNHLY, CDR2 FYNNEI. The CDR3 length is 11 residues. Trimming took off 6 bases at V and 5 bases at J, with 6 bases between the two ends. The CDR3 DNA is TGTGCCAGCAGAGACATAGATACGCAGTATTTT. Amino acids: CASRDIDTQYF.

This clone was counted only a few times. This sequence joins TRBV4-2 and TRBJ1-2, with TRBD1 as a possible D gene (5 bases). With 1 base removed from V and 3 bases from J, the gap between germline ends came to 6 bases. The CDR3 is made up of 13 amino acids. CDR1 and CDR2 (germline): LGHNA, YNFKEQ. CDR3 loop: CASSQGGDYGYTF. The DNA for the CDR3 is TGTGCCAGCAGCCAAGGGGGGGACTATGGCTACACCTTC.

This clone was seen only a few times. The rearrangement uses TRBV27 and TRBJ2-7, with D possibly being TRBD1 (6 bases). The V end lost 6 bases, the J end lost 0 bases, and 9 bases lay between the germline ends. The CDR3 is 13 residues long. Germline CDR1 and CDR2: MNHEY and SMNVEV (reference sequence). The CDR3 DNA reads TGTGCCAGCAGCCGCAGGGGCTCCTACGAGCAGTACTTC. It specifies CASSRRGSYEQYF.

The chain combines TRBV7-8 with TRBJ2-3, with D perhaps TRBD1 (6 bases). The CDR3 extends over 15 amino acids. V was cut by 0 bases and J by 3 bases, with 10 bases left in between. Germline V gives CDR1 SGHVS, CDR2 FQNEAQ. In DNA, the CDR3 is TGTGCCAGCAGCTTAGCGGCAGGGGCAACAGATACGCAGTATTTT. Its translation: CASSLAAGATDTQYF.

V and J are TRBV5-6 and TRBJ2-7; D is undetermined. This CDR3 region has 12 residues. Per the germline V gene, CDR1 is SGHDT and CDR2 is YYEEEE. Trimming took 0 bases from V and 3 from J, leaving 4 bases between them. The CDR3 nucleotides are TGTGCCAGCAGCTTGGTCAGCTACGAGCAGTACTTC. Protein product: CASSLVSYEQYF.

This clone was recorded at least ten times. The identical CDR3 is also encoded by other nucleotide sequences in the sample. The V and J genes are TRBV6-5 and TRBJ1-5; no firm D call. Germline values: CDR1 MNHEY, CDR2 SVGAGI. Trimming took 0 bases from V and 0 from J, leaving 3 bases between them. The CDR3 is made up of 14 amino acids. The CDR3 reads CASSYSYSNQPQHF. The CDR3, as DNA: TGTGCCAGCAGTTACTCGTATAGCAATCAGCCCCAGCATTTT.

The chain couples TRBV10-3 to TRBJ2-1; TRBD1 agrees at 10 bases. V gave up 7 bases and J gave up 8 bases; unmatched junction bases: 8. This CDR3 comprises 14 residues. CDR1 and CDR2 (germline): ENHRY, SYGVKD. In DNA form, the CDR3 reads TGTGCCATCAACCCGGGACAGGGGAGCCATGAGCAGTTCTTC. This gives the protein CAINPGQGSHEQFF.

This chain uses TRBV6-5 with TRBJ2-7, with 7 bases that match TRBD2. Germline V CDR1 and CDR2: MNHEY, SVGAGI. Germline trimming cut 6 bases from V and 2 bases from J; bases unmatched to any gene: 4. This CDR3 is 13 amino acids long. Here the CDR3 reads CASRSGTTYEQYF. The CDR3 region has the DNA TGTGCCAGCAGATCCGGGACTACCTACGAGCAGTACTTC.

The chain joins TRBV6-1 to TRBJ1-6; D is ambiguous. The germline gives CDR1 MNHNS, CDR2 SASEGT. The V and J ends lost 6 bases and 5 bases respectively, with 5 bases between them. This CDR3 has 12 amino acids. In nucleotides, the CDR3 is TGTGCCAGCAGAATAAATAATTCACCCCTCCACTTT. The encoded protein is CASRINNSPLHF.

The chain is built from TRBV6-1 and TRBJ1-1; TRBD1 agrees at 8 bases. This CDR3 comprises 17 residues. J was trimmed by 0 bases and V by 1 base; bases with no gene match: 7. CDR1 MNHNS and CDR2 SASEGT come from the germline V gene. The CDR3 here is CASSEGGAGGMNTEAFF. The CDR3 coding sequence is TGTGCCAGCAGTGAAGGCGGGGCAGGGGGCATGAACACTGAAGCTTTCTTT.

This chain links TRBV2 with TRBJ2-2; D remains unclear. V was cut by 4 bases and J by 6 bases, with 6 bases left in between. Germline CDR1 reads SNHLY; CDR2 reads FYNNEI. This CDR3 has 12 amino acids. CDR3 sequence reads: CASSAPSGELFF. CDR3 nucleotide sequence: TGTGCCAGCAGTGCCCCGTCCGGGGAGCTGTTTTTT. Full variable domain (missing parts from reference TRBV2 and TRBJ2-2): EPEVTQTPSHQVTQMGQEVILRCVPISNHLYFYWYRQILGQKVEFLVSFYNNEISEKSEIFDDQFSVERPDGSNFTLKIRSTKLEDSAMYFCASSAPSGELFFGEGSRLTVL.

The rearrangement links TRBV4-2 to TRBJ1-4; TRBD1 is a possible D gene (5 bases). Germline V gene sequence: CDR1 LGHNA, CDR2 YNFKEQ. The ends were cut back, 0 bases at V and 7 bases at J, with 21 bases in the middle. CDR3 size: 18 residues. For the CDR3, the DNA is TGTGCCAGCAGCCAAGAAGGCCAGGGAGGAATCGTTTCTGAAAAACTGTTTTTT. Protein product: CASSQEGQGGIVSEKLFF.

This clone has a single count. The gene calls are TRBV7-6 and TRBJ2-7; 7 nucleotides agree with TRBD1. The germline V gene has CDR1 SGHVS and CDR2 FNYEAQ. The CDR3 totals 13 residues. J gave up 5 bases and V 1 base, and 2 bases lay outside the gene matches. Here the CDR3 DNA reads TGTGCCAGCAGCTTAGACAGGGGAGACGAGCAGTACTTC. Its protein is CASSLDRGDEQYF.

The CDR3, as DNA: TGTGCCAGCAGCGAATGGACAGGGTACAGCACTGAAGCTTTCTTT. Translation gives CASSEWTGYSTEAFF. The chain carries TRBV5-6 and TRBJ1-1; 8 nucleotides match TRBD1. Germline trimming cut 4 bases from V and 4 bases from J; bases unmatched to any gene: 9. This CDR3 has 15 residues. Germline values: CDR1 SGHDT, CDR2 YYEEEE.

This clone came up a few times. V is TRBV11-1 and J is TRBJ1-1; 8 bases match TRBD1. This CDR3 spans 15 amino acids. The trim removed 8 bases at V and 1 base at J, leaving 9 bases unmatched. The V gene's germline CDR1 is SGHAT and CDR2 FQDESV (reference sequence). In nucleotides, the CDR3 is TGTGCCAGCTCAACAGCCGGGACAGGGAACACTGAAGCTTTCTTT. Translating it yields CASSTAGTGNTEAFF.

This clone was picked up a small number of times. The rearrangement uses TRBV6-1 and TRBJ1-2; D gene unclear. CDR1 is MNHNS and CDR2 is SASEGT in the germline V gene. V gave up 5 bases and J gave up 2 bases, with 9 bases separating them. This CDR3 region has 13 residues. CDR3 in amino acids: CASSLTSNYGYTF. The CDR3 region has the DNA TGTGCCAGCAGTCTGACAAGCAACTATGGCTACACCTTC.

The chain carries TRBV7-9 and TRBJ2-7, with 7 bases identical to TRBD1. The CDR3 length is 16 residues. V gave up 5 bases and J gave up 0 bases; unmatched junction bases: 10. The germline V gene has CDR1 SEHNR and CDR2 FQNEAQ (reference sequence). The CDR3 bases are TGTGCCAGCAGCCAGACAGGGCCCCAAAGCTCCTACGAGCAGTACTTC. This encodes CASSQTGPQSSYEQYF.

This chain uses TRBV10-3 with TRBJ1-2; 10 bases align to TRBD1. The V segment lost 2 bases and the J segment 4 bases; nucleotides outside the gene matches: 4. CDR1 and CDR2 from the germline V gene are ENHRY and SYGVKD. The CDR3 has 15 amino acids. As DNA, the CDR3 is TGTGCCATCAGTGAGAAGGGACAGGGGTTCTATGGCTACACCTTC. It codes for CAISEKGQGFYGYTF.

A single count supports this clone. The chain uses TRBV14 and TRBJ2-2, with D possibly matching TRBD2 (5 bases). This CDR3 comprises 14 residues. From germline, CDR1 is SGHDN and CDR2 FVKESK. V was clipped by 6 bases and J by 7 bases, with 15 bases between them. CDR3: CASRSTGIDGELFF. As DNA, the CDR3 is TGTGCCAGCAGGTCAACGGGAATCGACGGGGAGCTGTTTTTT.

This sequence joins TRBV7-9 and TRBJ1-1; 8 bases are a match to TRBD1. V was clipped by 1 base and J by 6 bases; unmatched bases: 10. CDR1 is SEHNR, CDR2 FQNEAQ, per germline (reference sequence). The CDR3 totals 16 residues. The chain's CDR3 is CASSLERPGGLAEAFF. The CDR3 coding sequence is TGTGCCAGCAGCTTAGAGCGGCCAGGGGGCCTCGCTGAAGCTTTCTTT.

The chain joins TRBV30 to TRBJ2-7; D is perhaps TRBD1 (6 bases). There are 14 residues in the CDR3. CDR1 and CDR2 (germline): GTSNPN, SVGIG (reference sequence). Trimming stripped 0 bases from V and 3 bases from J, with 12 bases between. The CDR3 here is CAWSVPGHYYEQYF. The CDR3 region has the DNA TGTGCCTGGAGTGTACCGGGACACTACTACGAGCAGTACTTC.

The chain couples TRBV28 to TRBJ2-2; 10 nucleotides agree with TRBD1. V gave up 3 bases and J gave up 5 bases; unmatched junction bases: 0. This CDR3 comprises 14 residues. Looked up from germline, CDR1 is MDHEN and CDR2 is SYDVKM. CDR3 amino acids: CASSLGQGTGELFF. CDR3 bases: TGTGCCAGCAGTTTGGGACAGGGGACCGGGGAGCTGTTTTTT.

J is TRBJ1-1 and V is TRBV29-1, with 7 positions matching TRBD1. CDR3 length: 15 residues. The germline V gene has CDR1 SQVTM and CDR2 ANQGSEA. After removal of 4 bases from V and 1 base from J, the junction contained 9 bases not matched to a gene. CDR3 region: CSVGGAGGWNTEAFF. For the CDR3, the DNA is TGCAGCGTTGGGGGGGCAGGGGGATGGAACACTGAAGCTTTCTTT.

The rearrangement uses TRBV6-5 and TRBJ2-7; weak D call: TRBD1 (6 bases). CDR1 MNHEY and CDR2 SVGAGI come from the germline V gene. With 8 bases removed from V and 3 bases from J, the gap between germline ends came to 11 bases. The CDR3 has 12 residues. CDR3 sequence: CASAPGDYEQYF. The DNA of the CDR3 is TGTGCCAGCGCACCAGGGGACTACGAGCAGTACTTC.

J is TRBJ1-2 and V is TRBV18; 11 bases line up with TRBD1. Germline-derived CDR1 and CDR2 are KGHSH and LQKENI. The CDR3 extends over 15 amino acids. J was trimmed by 2 bases and V by 5 bases; bases with no gene match: 4. DNA of the CDR3: TGTGCCAGCTCATCGGGACAGGGGGGCAACTATGGCTACACCTTC. Protein: CASSSGQGGNYGYTF.